This T cell receptor beta chain was observed in a study of regulatory T cells in long-lasting Graves disease. Arm-PCR of CDR3 regions and iRepertoire HTBI primers were used to build TCR beta libraries. TCRdb used MiXCR to reprocess the multiplex PCR reads, holding one entry per CDR3 protein. The sample carries around 500,000 distinct CDR3 sequences, 12% recorded once. This CDR3 is 19 amino acids long. Trimming shortened V by 1 base and J by 0 bases, and 19 bases separated the two germline ends. From germline, CDR1 is LNHDA and CDR2 SQIVND (reference sequence). Time point in this sample: newly diagnosed GD, antithyroid drugs for less than 3 months. The TCR library was made from RNA extracted from PBMCs. The collection involved drawing 8 to 9 milliliters of peripheral blood into EDTA tubes. The same data also contributed to another study, on T cells in Graves' hyperthyroidism and ophthalmopathy.

This sequence originates from a woman aged 30 to 39 with Graves disease. The chain couples TRBV19 to TRBJ1-5, with D perhaps TRBD1 (5 bases). The material was peripheral blood mononuclear cells (PBMCs), obtained at new diagnosis, from a patient treated with antithyroid drugs. In nucleotides, the CDR3 is TGTGCCAGTAGTATAGCCCCGGGAGGGGTGTTCTTTAGCAATCAGCCCCAGCATTTT. Translation: CASSIAPGGVFFSNQPQHF.